This entry lists 21 T cell receptor beta chains sequenced from one sample in a study of T cells in Graves' hyperthyroidism and ophthalmopathy. TCR beta CDR3 sequences were amplified from RNA transcripts. HTBI primers drove first-round RT-PCR of the TCR CDR3. MiXCR was run by TCRdb on the multiplex PCR reads, yielding one entry per CDR3 protein. The data contain about 500,000 distinct CDR3 sequences, approximately 49% of them singletons. The sample taken for sequencing was peripheral blood or thyroid tissue (not recorded which). The source of these receptors is an adult woman with Graves' disease, either hyperthyroidism or ophthalmopathy (not recorded which).

Remarks on this clonotype: The germline gene is not matched at one end of the junction; a read error may be the cause. The chain has TRBV25-1 and TRBJ1-2, with 7 bases matching TRBD1. This CDR3 is built from 16 residues. Germline CDR1 MGHDK, CDR2 SYGVNS. The CDR3 is CASSAWGGQGGYGYTF. In nucleotides, the CDR3 is TGTGCCAGCAGTGCATGGGGGGGCCAGGGGGGTTATGGCTACACATTC.

This clonotype was seen a few times. The genes are TRBV19 and TRBJ1-5; 7 positions agree with TRBD1. The V gene's germline CDR1 is LNHDA and CDR2 SQIVND (reference sequence). J lost 9 bases, V lost 2 bases, and 7 bases had no gene match. The CDR3 contains 14 residues. Here the CDR3 DNA reads TGTGCCAGTAGTATAAGACAGGGTCGGGGGCCCCAGCATTTT. Amino acids: CASSIRQGRGPQHF.

The chain uses TRBV7-3 and TRBJ1-1; possible D gene TRBD1, 5 bases. The CDR3 sequence is 15 residues long. The germline gives CDR1 SGHTA, CDR2 FQGTGA. Deletions cut 2 bases from V and 5 bases from J, with 15 bases between. CDR3 sequence: CASSLVGGSRTEAFF. CDR3 DNA sequence: TGTGCCAGCAGCTTAGTCGGGGGGTCTAGGACTGAAGCTTTCTTT.

This chain links TRBV10-3 with TRBJ1-1; 9 nucleotides line up with TRBD1. The CDR3 length is 16 residues. Germline lookup yields CDR1 ENHRY and CDR2 SYGVKD. Trimming took 4 bases from V and 5 from J; bases not matched to a gene: 11. The CDR3 loop reads CAISGSGTGQVTEAFF. The CDR3 bases are TGTGCCATCAGTGGATCCGGGACAGGGCAGGTGACTGAAGCTTTCTTT.

This clonotype showed up just once. A clone one base away is much larger, so this may be a read error. The rearrangement links TRBV6-5 to TRBJ1-1, with a tentative D call TRBD1 (6 bases). Germline loops: CDR1 MNHEY, CDR2 SVGAGI. This CDR3 contains 13 residues. This chain's CDR3 is CVSSYRENTEAFF. The CDR3 coding sequence is TGTGTCAGCAGTTACAGGGAGAACACTGAAGCTTTCTTT.

The V gene is TRBV7-9, the J gene TRBJ1-1, with D unclear. V was clipped by 8 bases and J by 0 bases, with 13 bases between them. CDR1 and CDR2 from the germline V gene are SEHNR and FQNEAQ (reference sequence). This CDR3 region has 14 residues. Here the CDR3 reads CASGAHGMNTEAFF. In DNA, the CDR3 is TGTGCCAGCGGCGCCCACGGAATGAACACTGAAGCTTTCTTT.

This clonotype came up many times. This chain uses TRBV24-1 with TRBJ1-5; tentative D call: TRBD1 (6 bases). Germline V CDR1 and CDR2: KGHDR, SFDVKD. CDR3 length: 14 amino acids. Trimming pared 9 bases from V and 2 bases from J, leaving 13 bases between. The CDR3 DNA follows: TGTGCCACCGCGGAGGGGGATGGCAATCAGCCCCAGCATTTT. Translated, it gives CATAEGDGNQPQHF.

In its sample, this clonotype was seen a few times. The V gene is TRBV20-1, the J gene TRBJ2-5; no clear D. Trimming removed 6 bases at V and 1 base at J, with 12 bases between. Germline CDR1 and CDR2: DFQATT and SNEGSKA (reference sequence). The CDR3 extends over 13 amino acids. The CDR3 here is CSALENSQETQYF. The CDR3 region has the DNA TGCAGTGCCCTAGAGAACAGCCAAGAGACCCAGTACTTC.

This clonotype was seen more than once but under ten times. The genes are TRBV7-9 and TRBJ2-7; tentative D call: TRBD1 (5 bases). V was pared by 6 bases and J by 9 bases, with 18 bases between. The CDR3 is 13 amino acids. Germline V CDR1 and CDR2: SEHNR, FQNEAQ (reference sequence). CDR3 region: CASSLSRQSLQYF. The CDR3 DNA sequence: TGTGCCAGCAGTTTATCCCGACAGAGCTTGCAGTACTTC.

This clonotype has a count of ten or more. The V gene is TRBV20-1, the J gene TRBJ1-1; D uncertain. The CDR3 spans 14 residues. The V end was cut by 0 bases, the J end by 2 bases, with 10 bases between. The V gene's germline CDR1 is DFQATT and CDR2 SNEGSKA (reference sequence). The CDR3 DNA reads as TGCAGTGCTAGAGATAAGGGTCTTAACACTGAAGCTTTCTTT. Translated: CSARDKGLNTEAFF.

This clonotype was found many times. V and J are TRBV10-3 and TRBJ1-5, with 8 bases aligning to TRBD1. Germline CDR1 and CDR2: ENHRY and SYGVKD. This CDR3 spans 15 amino acids. V gave up 8 bases and J gave up 0 bases; unmatched junction bases: 6. DNA of the CDR3: TGTGCCATCGGCGGGACAGGCAATAGCAATCAGCCCCAGCATTTT. Translating gives CAIGGTGNSNQPQHF.

This clonotype was picked up many times. The chain joins TRBV19 to TRBJ1-2; D perhaps matches TRBD1 (6 bases). Trimming took off 0 bases at V and 4 bases at J, with 9 bases between the two ends. This CDR3 has 14 amino acids. CDR1 and CDR2 from the germline V gene are LNHDA and SQIVND (reference sequence). CDR3 loop: CASSIEQGPYGYTF. DNA of the CDR3: TGTGCCAGTAGTATAGAACAGGGACCCTATGGCTACACCTTC.

CDR3 in amino acids: CATSDLTSTSGELFF. The CDR3 DNA is TGTGCCACCAGTGATTTGACTTCGACTAGCGGGGAGCTGTTTTTT. The chain combines TRBV24-1 with TRBJ2-2, with D possibly being TRBD2 (6 bases). The germline CDR1 and CDR2 sequences are KGHDR and SFDVKD. This CDR3 contains 15 residues. V shed 0 bases and J shed 7 bases, with 11 bases lying between them.

This clonotype was recorded many times. V gene TRBV7-9 combines with J gene TRBJ1-1, with D possibly TRBD1 on 6 matching bases. Trimming left V 5 bases short and J 7 bases short, with 26 bases between. This CDR3 has 17 residues. The germline V gene has CDR1 SEHNR and CDR2 FQNEAQ (reference sequence). CDR3 in DNA: TGTGCCAGCAGCGGTAACAGGGCTCGGGTCTGGACACATGAAGCTTTCTTT. It yields the protein CASSGNRARVWTHEAFF.

This clonotype was counted at least ten times. The J gene is TRBJ2-5, the V gene TRBV5-1; D is tentatively TRBD1 or TRBD2 (5 bases each). Trimming shortened V by 3 bases and J by 4 bases, and 16 bases separated the two germline ends. Germline V gene sequence: CDR1 SGHRS, CDR2 YFSETQ. The CDR3 has 15 residues. CDR3 loop: CASSSGAGTGETQYF. DNA for the CDR3: TGCGCCAGCAGCTCTGGCGCAGGGACGGGAGAGACCCAGTACTTC.

This clonotype has a count of ten or more. The J gene is TRBJ1-4, the V gene TRBV2, with 7 positions matching TRBD1. The CDR3 runs 14 residues. Per germline, CDR1 SNHLY and CDR2 FYNNEI. Trimming cost V 6 bases and J 8 bases; bases outside gene matches: 9. The DNA for the CDR3 is TGTGCCAGCAGCAGACAGGGTGGGGAGGAAAAACTGTTTTTT. Translating it yields CASSRQGGEEKLFF.

The chain's CDR3 is CASSVTGSSGNTIYF. CDR3 DNA: TGTGCCAGCAGCGTTACAGGGTCCTCTGGAAACACCATATATTTT. This chain links TRBV9 with TRBJ1-3; D is possibly TRBD1 (6 bases). V was shortened by 2 bases and J by 0 bases, with 9 bases between the two germline ends. Germline V lookup: CDR1 SGDLS, CDR2 YYNGEE. This CDR3 has 15 residues.

This clonotype came up many times. The chain uses TRBV7-2 and TRBJ2-5; D may be TRBD2 (5 bases). Trimming cost V 5 bases and J 5 bases, with 12 bases left between them. From germline, CDR1 is SGHTA and CDR2 FQGNSA. The CDR3 sequence is 13 residues long. CDR3 sequence: CASSRGIMETQYF. The CDR3 coding sequence is TGTGCCAGCAGCCGAGGGATCATGGAGACCCAGTACTTC. Drawing the rest from reference TRBV7-2 and TRBJ2-5, the complete variable domain is GAGVSQSPSNKVTEKGKDVELRCDPISGHTALYWYRQSLGQGLEFLIYFQGNSAPDKSGLPSDRFSAERTGGSVSTLTIQRTQQEDSAVYLCASSRGIMETQYFGPGTRLLVL.

This clonotype was found many times. The V and J genes are TRBV10-3 and TRBJ2-7; D remains ambiguous. The CDR3 consists of 14 residues. Trimming took 3 bases from V and 3 from J, leaving 12 bases between them. Germline CDR1 and CDR2: ENHRY and SYGVKD. CDR3 in DNA: TGTGCCATCAGTGACCTCAGACACGGCTACGAGCAGTACTTC. Translating it yields CAISDLRHGYEQYF.

The gene calls are TRBV9 and TRBJ1-2; 7 bases are a match to TRBD1. This CDR3 comprises 14 residues. Germline loops: CDR1 SGDLS, CDR2 YYNGEE. Trimming took 3 bases from V and 6 from J; bases not matched to a gene: 8. CDR3 loop: CASSGGTAQNGYTF. CDR3 DNA sequence: TGTGCCAGCAGCGGCGGGACAGCCCAAAATGGCTACACCTTC. Looking up the rest from reference TRBV9 and TRBJ1-2 gives the full variable domain: DSGVTQTPKHLITATGQRVTLRCSPRSGDLSVYWYQQSLDQGLQFLIQYYNGEERAKGNILERFSAQQFPDLHSELNLSSLELGDSALYFCASSGGTAQNGYTFGSGTRLTVV.

The CDR3 loop reads CASTSRTKTQYF. For the CDR3, the DNA is TGTGCCAGCACTTCACGGACAAAGACCCAGTACTTC. The chain combines TRBV7-8 with TRBJ2-5; D is possibly TRBD1 (5 bases). V was clipped by 7 bases and J by 6 bases, with 12 bases between them. Per the germline V gene, CDR1 is SGHVS and CDR2 is FQNEAQ. CDR3 length: 12 residues.